This is a list of T cell receptor beta chains from one sample in a study of shared clonotypes between healthy human individuals. Measured with immunoSEQ multiplex PCR; TCRdb has only the in-frame clones, and not every one. The table lists hundreds of thousands of clones, 96% of them singletons. Sequencing used naive CD8+ T cells sorted from blood. Every receptor here comes from a woman under 40 in good health. Each CDR3 is given with its conserved first and last residue. The D gene is left open where the match is weak. Size tells how often a clone was seen (once, few, many) or the class of an expanded clone, and some rows leave it out.

j_call v_call d_call clone_size cdr3_aa cdr3_nt
TRBJ1-2 TRBV28 NA NA CASSFGGSFFYGYTF TGTGCCAGCAGTTTTGGGGGGAGCTTCTTCTATGGCTACACCTTC
TRBJ1-1 TRBV19 TRBD1 once CASRHRGQGHTEAFF TGTGCCAGTAGACACAGGGGGCAAGGACACACTGAAGCTTTCTTT
TRBJ2-5 TRBV30 TRBD1 NA CAWSPPGQARLETQYF TGTGCCTGGAGTCCACCCGGACAGGCTCGATTGGAGACCCAGTACTTC
TRBJ2-7 TRBV10-2 TRBD2 NA CASSEGQGGYEQYF TGCGCCAGCAGTGAAGGGCAGGGAGGGTACGAGCAGTACTTC
TRBJ2-7 TRBV28 TRBD1 NA CASSVGTGVEQYF TGTGCCAGCAGTGTAGGGACAGGGGTCGAGCAGTACTTC
TRBJ1-1 TRBV2 NA once CASSRRTDFAEAFF TGTGCCAGCAGTAGACGGACAGATTTCGCTGAAGCTTTCTTT
TRBJ2-7 TRBV28 TRBD2 NA CASSFVVAGGPSEQYF TGTGCCAGCAGTTTTGTGGTAGCGGGAGGGCCGAGTGAGCAGTACTTC
TRBJ2-7 TRBV11-2 TRBD2 NA CASSPLALSSYEQYF TGTGCCAGCAGCCCACTAGCGCTGAGCTCCTACGAGCAGTACTTC
TRBJ1-1 TRBV4-1 TRBD1 NA CASSRFLTTGQIVKAFF TGCGCCAGCAGCCGATTTCTAACGACGGGACAGATCGTTAAAGCTTTCTTT
TRBJ2-5 TRBV7-9 TRBD2 NA CASRPTSGRAKGETQYF TGTGCCAGCAGGCCTACTAGCGGGAGGGCCAAGGGAGAGACCCAGTACTTC
TRBJ2-7 TRBV28 TRBD1 NA CASNSGQGVSYEQYF TGTGCCAGCAATAGTGGACAGGGGGTATCCTACGAGCAGTACTTC
TRBJ1-2 TRBV10-2 NA NA CASSEWTFTTGYTF TGCGCCAGCAGTGAGTGGACATTCACAACAGGCTACACCTTC
TRBJ2-5 TRBV25-1 TRBD1 NA CASSETGGQETQYF TGTGCCAGCAGTGAGACAGGGGGCCAAGAGACCCAGTACTTC
TRBJ2-5 TRBV28 NA NA CASSLDGRDKTQYF TGTGCCAGCAGTTTGGACGGCAGGGACAAGACCCAGTACTTC
TRBJ2-7 TRBV5-6 NA NA CASSPTAGIYEQYF TGTGCCAGCAGTCCCACCGCAGGGATATACGAGCAGTACTTC
TRBJ2-2 TRBV9 TRBD2 NA CASSVGDYSPYGELFF TGTGCCAGCAGCGTAGGGGACTATAGTCCTTACGGGGAGCTGTTTTTT
TRBJ2-1 TRBV9 NA NA CASSVEATYNEQFF TGTGCCAGCAGCGTAGAAGCCACCTACAATGAGCAGTTCTTC
TRBJ2-7 TRBV30 NA NA CAWDETGAEQYF TGTGCCTGGGACGAGACGGGAGCCGAGCAGTACTTC
TRBJ1-4 TRBV6-6 NA once CASSYSPSEKLFF TGTGCCAGCAGTTACTCACCTAGTGAAAAACTGTTTTTT
TRBJ2-3 TRBV18 NA NA CASSLPGQGRADTQYF TGTGCCAGCTCACTGCCGGGCCAAGGGAGAGCAGATACGCAGTATTTT
TRBJ2-1 TRBV27 NA NA CASSSPVGGPYNEQFF TGTGCCAGCAGTTCCCCGGTCGGCGGCCCCTACAATGAGCAGTTCTTC
TRBJ2-1 TRBV4-1 TRBD2 NA CASSRLAGGFNEQFF TGCGCCAGCAGCCGACTAGCGGGAGGATTCAATGAGCAGTTCTTC
TRBJ2-1 TRBV19 TRBD2 once CATQRRENEQFF TGTGCCACCCAGCGGCGGGAGAATGAGCAGTTCTTC